These 23 T cell receptor beta chains were all obtained from the same sample, sequenced in a study of blood T cell repertoires in COVID-19. The table came from immunoSEQ multiplex PCR; TCRdb's copy has only in-frame clones and leaves some out. Among 85,000 or so clones, about four fifths were seen once, and the ten largest hold roughly 40%. Specimen: peripheral blood. The receptor set was obtained from a man at least 80 years old with acute or convalescent COVID-19.

V is TRBV29-1 and J is TRBJ1-1, with D unclear. Per the germline V gene, CDR1 is SQVTM and CDR2 is ANQGSEA. This CDR3 comprises 12 residues. V was trimmed by 4 bases and J by 8 bases, leaving 14 bases between them. The CDR3 spells CSVGALRSEAFF. CDR3 sequence (DNA): TGCAGCGTTGGAGCCCTCCGGTCGGAAGCTTTCTTT.

Points on this clone: This specimen includes other DNA sequences encoding the same CDR3. This chain joins TRBV28 and TRBJ1-4, with 9 bases fitting TRBD1. The CDR3 sequence is 15 residues long. The germline V gene has CDR1 MDHEN and CDR2 SYDVKM. J lost 5 bases, V lost 3 bases, and 4 bases had no gene match. This chain's CDR3 is CASSLGGTGNEKLFF. CDR3 DNA: TGTGCCAGCAGTTTGGGAGGGACAGGGAATGAAAAACTGTTTTTT.

The rearrangement joins TRBV18 to TRBJ2-7, with TRBD1 as a possible D gene (9 bases). Germline lookup yields CDR1 KGHSH and CDR2 LQKENI. This CDR3 is built from 16 residues. The ends were cut back, 2 bases at V and 0 bases at J, with 14 bases in the middle. DNA of the CDR3: TGTGCCAGCTCACCAATAGCGGGACAGGGCTCCTACGAGCAGTACTTC. Encoded protein: CASSPIAGQGSYEQYF. The complete variable domain, with remaining parts taken from reference TRBV18 and TRBJ2-7, reads NAGVMQNPRHLVRRRGQEARLRCSPMKGHSHVYWYRQLPEEGLKFMVYLQKENIIDESGMPKERFSAEFPKEGPSILRIQQVVRGDSAAYFCASSPIAGQGSYEQYFGPGTRLTVT.

The CDR3 reads CASSNRANYGYTF. The DNA for the CDR3 is TGTGCCAGTAGTAACAGGGCCAACTATGGCTACACCTTC. V is TRBV19 and J is TRBJ1-2, with D possibly being TRBD1 (6 bases). From germline, CDR1 is LNHDA and CDR2 SQIVND (reference sequence). The CDR3 extends over 13 amino acids. V was pared by 4 bases and J by 2 bases, with 8 bases between.

This chain uses TRBV5-1 with TRBJ2-7, with D perhaps TRBD1 (6 bases). The CDR3 contains 14 residues. CDR1 is SGHRS, CDR2 YFSETQ, per germline. V was cut by 0 bases and J by 6 bases, with 13 bases left in between. The CDR3 is CASSLASGRGEQYF. CDR3 in DNA: TGCGCCAGCAGCTTGGCCTCAGGCAGGGGCGAGCAGTACTTC.

This rearrangement joins TRBV19 to TRBJ1-6; D remains unclear. V dropped 0 bases and J dropped 0 bases, with 9 bases sitting between them. Per germline, CDR1 LNHDA and CDR2 SQIVND (reference sequence). The CDR3 is made up of 17 amino acids. The CDR3 sequence: CASSIERRSSYNSPLHF. The CDR3 DNA reads TGTGCCAGTAGTATAGAGAGGCGGAGCTCCTATAATTCACCCCTCCACTTT.

The chain employs TRBV4-1 and TRBJ1-6, with 7 bases aligning to TRBD1. Germline lookup yields CDR1 MGHRA and CDR2 YSYEKL. The CDR3 runs to 14 residues. J gave up 9 bases and V 5 bases, and 7 bases lay outside the gene matches. The chain's CDR3 is CASSKLTGISPLHF. In DNA, the CDR3 is TGCGCCAGCAGCAAGCTGACAGGGATTTCACCCCTCCACTTT.

The rearrangement links TRBV7-2 to TRBJ2-1; 12 bases are a match to TRBD2. Germline lookup yields CDR1 SGHTA and CDR2 FQGNSA. The CDR3 is 15 amino acids. V gave up 4 bases and J gave up 6 bases; unmatched junction bases: 4. DNA for the CDR3: TGTGCCAGCAGCTATACTAGCGGGAGGATCAATGAGCAGTTCTTC. It is translated as CASSYTSGRINEQFF. Supplemented by reference TRBV7-2 and TRBJ2-1, the full variable domain reads GAGVSQSPSNKVTEKGKDVELRCDPISGHTALYWYRQSLGQGLEFLIYFQGNSAPDKSGLPSDRFSAERTGGSVSTLTIQRTQQEDSAVYLCASSYTSGRINEQFFGPGTRLTVL.

This clone occurred a few times. CDR3 DNA: TGTGCCAGCAGTTTAGCTGGAGGGGGGGGCGCCTACGAGCAGTACTTC. It specifies CASSLAGGGGAYEQYF. V is TRBV27 and J is TRBJ2-7, with D perhaps matching TRBD2 (7 bases). V gave up 2 bases and J gave up 2 bases, with 16 bases separating them. The germline gives CDR1 MNHEY, CDR2 SMNVEV (reference sequence). The length of the CDR3 is 16 residues.

The rearrangement links TRBV5-4 to TRBJ2-7; D gene unclear. Germline-derived CDR1 and CDR2 are SGHNT and YYREEE (reference sequence). Between the trimmed V and J ends, which lost 0 bases and 0 bases, there was a span of 4 bases. CDR3 length equals 13 residues. DNA for the CDR3: TGTGCCAGCAGCTTGGGAGCCTCCTACGAGCAGTACTTC. Protein sequence: CASSLGASYEQYF. Filled out from reference TRBV5-4 and TRBJ2-7, the complete variable domain reads ETGVTQSPTHLIKTRGQQVTLRCSSQSGHNTVSWYQQALGQGPQFIFQYYREEENGRGNFPPRFSGLQFPNYSSELNVNALELDDSALYLCASSLGASYEQYFGPGTRLTVT.

The rearrangement joins TRBV7-9 to TRBJ2-2, with 7 bases that match TRBD2. CDR1 SEHNR and CDR2 FQNEAQ come from the germline V gene (reference sequence). The CDR3 length is 15 residues. The J segment lost 4 bases and the V segment lost 0 bases, leaving 2 bases of the junction unmatched. CDR3 coding DNA: TGTGCCAGCAGCTTAGCACTAGCGTTCACCGGGGAGCTGTTTTTT. This codes for CASSLALAFTGELFF. Together with reference TRBV7-9 and TRBJ2-2, the CDR3 gives the full variable domain: DTGVSQNPRHKITKRGQNVTFRCDPISEHNRLYWYRQTLGQGPEFLTYFQNEAQLEKSRLLSDRFSAERPKGSFSTLEIQRTEQGDSAMYLCASSLALAFTGELFFGEGSRLTVL.

There are a few counts of this clone. This chain uses TRBV2 with TRBJ2-7; 10 positions agree with TRBD1. The CDR3 has 13 amino acids. J gave up 4 bases and V 6 bases, and 3 bases lay outside the gene matches. Germline loops: CDR1 SNHLY, CDR2 FYNNEI. The CDR3 DNA reads as TGTGCCAGCAGCGGGGGACAGGGGTACGAGCAGTACTTC. Translation: CASSGGQGYEQYF.

V is TRBV5-4 and J is TRBJ2-7; 12 bases are shared with TRBD1. The CDR3 length is 15 residues. Per the germline V gene, CDR1 is SGHNT and CDR2 is YYREEE (reference sequence). The ends lost 4 bases at V and 1 base at J; junction bases unmatched: 3. CDR3: CASSPGQGASYEQYF. In nucleotides, the CDR3 is TGTGCCAGCAGCCCGGGACAGGGGGCTTCCTACGAGCAGTACTTC.

The chain uses TRBV9 and TRBJ2-1; 8 positions agree with TRBD2. Germline CDR1 SGDLS, CDR2 YYNGEE. Trimming at V came to 4 bases and at J to 5 bases, leaving 8 bases not matched to a gene. The CDR3 loop spans 15 amino acids. CDR3 region: CASSPLGGRNNEQFF. CDR3 in DNA: TGTGCCAGCAGCCCCTTGGGCGGGAGGAACAATGAGCAGTTCTTC.

V usage is TRBV6-2 or TRBV6-3 and J usage is TRBJ1-6, with TRBD1 matching over 9 bases. This CDR3 is built from 15 residues. V was pared by 5 bases and J by 10 bases, with 9 bases of the junction left unmatched. Per germline, CDR1 MNHEY and CDR2 SVGEGT. The CDR3 sequence is CASSIQGAFRSPLHF. The CDR3 region has the DNA TGTGCCAGCAGTATACAGGGGGCCTTTAGGTCACCCCTCCACTTT.

V usage is TRBV19 and J usage is TRBJ2-4; 7 nucleotides agree with TRBD1. CDR1 LNHDA and CDR2 SQIVND come from the germline V gene (reference sequence). J was trimmed by 2 bases and V by 1 base; bases with no gene match: 5. The CDR3 extends over 16 amino acids. The CDR3: CASSIGDRPTKNIQYF. The CDR3 bases are TGTGCCAGTAGTATAGGGGACAGACCCACCAAAAACATTCAGTACTTC.

This chain joins TRBV6-6 and TRBJ2-6; D possibly corresponds to TRBD1 (6 bases). The CDR3 spans 15 residues. With 4 bases removed from V and 4 bases from J, the gap between germline ends came to 11 bases. Germline loops: CDR1 MNHNY, CDR2 SVGAGI (reference sequence). CDR3 sequence reads: CASSLQGEGANVLTF. CDR3 coding DNA: TGTGCCAGCAGTTTACAGGGTGAGGGGGCCAACGTCCTGACTTTC.

The V and J genes are TRBV7-2 and TRBJ1-1; TRBD1 aligns across 7 bases. Germline loops: CDR1 SGHTA, CDR2 FQGNSA. V lost 6 bases and J lost 7; bases outside the gene matches: 8. The CDR3 covers 13 residues. For the CDR3, the DNA is TGTGCCAGCAGTTTCGTCCGGGACAGTGAAGCTTTCTTT. Translated, it gives CASSFVRDSEAFF.

The chain uses TRBV4-1 and TRBJ1-5; 10 bases are a match to TRBD1. CDR1 is MGHRA and CDR2 is YSYEKL in the germline V gene. This CDR3 is 15 amino acids long. The J segment lost 7 bases and the V segment lost 1 base, leaving 4 bases of the junction unmatched. The CDR3 spells CASSQGQGASQPQHF. CDR3 nucleotides: TGCGCCAGCAGCCAAGGACAGGGGGCAAGCCAGCCCCAGCATTTT.

The chain links TRBV2 to TRBJ2-2; 11 positions match TRBD2. Looked up from germline, CDR1 is SNHLY and CDR2 is FYNNEI. The V segment lost 3 bases and the J segment 0 bases; nucleotides outside the gene matches: 0. This CDR3 has 16 amino acids. The CDR3 sequence: CASSETSGANTGELFF. CDR3 coding DNA: TGTGCCAGCAGTGAGACTAGCGGGGCGAACACCGGGGAGCTGTTTTTT.

This clone showed up just once. The rearrangement uses TRBV7-8 and TRBJ2-5; D perhaps matches TRBD1 (6 bases). Germline V gene sequence: CDR1 SGHVS, CDR2 FQNEAQ. This CDR3 is built from 14 residues. V was shortened by 1 base and J by 7 bases, with 13 bases between the two germline ends. CDR3 amino acids: CASSLVGGLGTQYF. The CDR3 coding sequence is TGTGCCAGCAGCTTAGTTGGGGGCCTCGGGACCCAGTACTTC.

J is TRBJ2-2 and V is TRBV4-2; D unresolved. CDR3 length: 16 residues. The V end was cut by 0 bases, the J end by 4 bases, with 12 bases between. In germline, CDR1 is LGHNA, CDR2 YNFKEQ. Written as DNA, the CDR3 is TGTGCCAGCAGCCAAGAGCCCTTACCCGGCACCGGGGAGCTGTTTTTT. The encoded protein is CASSQEPLPGTGELFF.

The V gene is TRBV5-1, the J gene TRBJ2-6, with 7 bases that match TRBD1. The J segment lost 2 bases and the V segment lost 4 bases, leaving 3 bases of the junction unmatched. Germline lookup yields CDR1 SGHRS and CDR2 YFSETQ. The CDR3 runs to 15 residues. The chain's CDR3 is CASSQGVTGANVLTF. The CDR3 nucleotides are TGCGCCAGCAGCCAGGGGGTAACTGGGGCCAACGTCCTGACTTTC.